The 8 T cell receptor beta chains reported below all come from one sample, sequenced in a study of prognosis after radiotherapy for stage I lung cancer. CDR3 of TCR beta was amplified from genomic DNA via a two-round multiplex PCR. Individual primers that were specific to each TRBV and TRBJ gene served in first-round PCR. One entry per CDR3 protein, called by TCRdb with MiXCR from the multiplex PCR reads. The repertoire holds 25,000 to 30,000 distinct CDR3 sequences, with approximately 38% as singletons. Sequenced material: PBMCs, taken before or after stereotactic body radiation therapy (not recorded which). Receptors originate from a donor over 45 with non-small cell lung cancer.

The rearrangement joins TRBV9 to TRBJ2-1, with D perhaps matching TRBD2 (6 bases). CDR1 is SGDLS and CDR2 is YYNGEE in the germline V gene. The CDR3 covers 14 residues. V lost 2 bases, J lost 7 bases, and 13 bases lay in between. CDR3 nucleotides: TGTGCCAGCAGCGTGGGGCTAGCGAGTAATGAGCAGTTCTTC. Translating it yields CASSVGLASNEQFF.

As for this clonotype: Sequence at one end of the junction differs from germline and may be a read error. The chain carries TRBV7-9 and TRBJ2-7; D is possibly TRBD1 or TRBD2 (5 bases each). The CDR3 length is 15 residues. Germline V CDR1 and CDR2: SEHNR, FQNEAQ (reference sequence). This chain's CDR3 is CASSLGCGGTYKQYF. The CDR3 DNA follows: TGTGCCAGCAGCTTAGGCTGTGGGGGAACCTACAAGCAGTACTTC.

This clonotype was recorded at least ten times. This chain uses TRBV5-1 with TRBJ2-1; 8 nucleotides agree with TRBD1. V lost 5 bases and J lost 8; bases outside the gene matches: 9. CDR3 size: 14 residues. Germline V lookup: CDR1 SGHRS, CDR2 YFSETQ. CDR3 in amino acids: CASSRQGPRDEQFF. CDR3 coding DNA: TGCGCCAGCAGTAGACAGGGGCCCAGGGATGAGCAGTTCTTC.

This clonotype was counted a single time. This chain links TRBV7-9 with TRBJ2-5, with 12 bases fitting TRBD2. The CDR3 extends over 15 amino acids. V trimming: 5 bases; J trimming: 5 bases; junction bases outside the gene matches: 6. Germline V CDR1 and CDR2: SEHNR, FQNEAQ (reference sequence). CDR3 in DNA: TGTGCCAGCAGCCCAAGGACTAGCGGGAAGGAGACCCAGTACTTC. Protein: CASSPRTSGKETQYF. Full variable domain (missing parts from reference TRBV7-9 and TRBJ2-5): DTGVSQNPRHKITKRGQNVTFRCDPISEHNRLYWYRQTLGQGPEFLTYFQNEAQLEKSRLLSDRFSAERPKGSFSTLEIQRTEQGDSAMYLCASSPRTSGKETQYFGPGTRLLVL.

In its sample, this clonotype was seen a few times. The J gene is TRBJ2-3, the V gene TRBV20-1; a possible D gene is TRBD2 (6 bases). The V gene's germline CDR1 is DFQATT and CDR2 SNEGSKA (reference sequence). Trimming took 0 bases from V and 1 from J, leaving 8 bases between them. This CDR3 comprises 14 residues. This chain's CDR3 is CSARDGGGTDTQYF. DNA of the CDR3: TGCAGTGCTAGAGACGGCGGGGGCACAGATACGCAGTATTTT.

This clonotype is judged medium-sized. One junction end does not reproduce the germline sequence, and a read error may be involved. The gene calls are TRBV5-1 and TRBJ1-6; no definite D call. CDR1 and CDR2 from the germline V gene are SGHRS and YFSETQ. This CDR3 is 14 amino acids long. The CDR3 is CASSLVDLSSPLHF. DNA for the CDR3: TGTGCCAGCAGCTTAGTAGACTTGAGTTCACCCCTCCACTTT.

For this clonotype: The junction departs from germline at one end; a sequencing error may be responsible. The CDR3 loop is CSWSVPGAMSGELFF. The CDR3 DNA is TGTTCCTGGAGTGTCCCAGGGGCGATGTCCGGTGAGCTGTTTTTT. The chain carries TRBV30 and TRBJ2-2, with D possibly being TRBD1 (6 bases). Germline values: CDR1 GTSNPN, CDR2 SVGIG (reference sequence). The CDR3 is 15 residues long.

This clonotype has only a few counts. V usage is TRBV27 and J usage is TRBJ2-1; D might be TRBD1 (5 bases). V lost 5 bases, J lost 3 bases, and 23 bases lay in between. From germline, CDR1 is MNHEY and CDR2 SMNVEV (reference sequence). The CDR3 runs to 18 residues. CDR3 nucleotides: TGTGCCAGCAGTACAAACGCTTACAGGAGAAACAACTACAATGAGCAGTTCTTC. It is translated as CASSTNAYRRNNYNEQFF.